A single sample gave rise to the 28 T cell receptor beta chains below, sequenced in a study of Graves' ophthalmopathy and Graves' hyperthyroidism. RNA transcripts were the template, and TCR beta CDR3 regions were amplified from them. HTBI primers were used in a first-round RT-PCR, which preceded a second-round multiplex PCR. A single record per CDR3 protein comes from TCRdb applying MiXCR to the multiplex PCR reads. In the table there are approximately 1.2 million distinct CDR3 sequences, around a third of which are singletons. Sequenced sample: peripheral blood or thyroid tissue (not recorded which). Every receptor here comes from an adult man with Graves' hyperthyroidism.

There are many counts of this clonotype. V usage is TRBV11-2 and J usage is TRBJ2-5; unclear D gene. Germline CDR1 is SGHAT and CDR2 is FQNNGV. The CDR3 totals 15 residues. The ends were cut back, 1 base at V and 5 bases at J, with 14 bases in the middle. The CDR3 region has the DNA TGTGCCAGCAGCTTAGGGCGCTTGGGTACGGAGACCCAGTACTTC. Translation: CASSLGRLGTETQYF. Variable domain in full (rest from reference TRBV11-2 and TRBJ2-5): EAGVAQSPRYKIIEKRQSVAFWCNPISGHATLYWYQQILGQGPKLLIQFQNNGVVDDSQLPKDRFSAERLKGVDSTLKIQPAKLEDSAVYLCASSLGRLGTETQYFGPGTRLLVL.

In its sample, this clonotype was seen many times. This rearrangement joins TRBV5-1 to TRBJ1-2; perhaps TRBD1 as D (5 bases). Trimming removed 0 bases at V and 7 bases at J, with 13 bases between. CDR3 length: 14 amino acids. The germline V gene has CDR1 SGHRS and CDR2 YFSETQ. Here the CDR3 DNA reads TGCGCCAGCAGCTTGGAATCGGGGGAATCTGGCTACACCTTC. Protein product: CASSLESGESGYTF.

This clonotype was seen a few times. The chain couples TRBV6-2 or TRBV6-3 to TRBJ2-7; no definite D call. Germline values: CDR1 MNHEY, CDR2 SVGEGT. Trimming took 2 bases from V and 6 from J, leaving 11 bases between them. There are 13 residues in the CDR3. The chain's CDR3 is CASSYLGTTEQYF. The CDR3, as DNA: TGTGCCAGCAGTTACCTGGGCACCACCGAGCAGTACTTC.

In this sample, this clonotype turned up many times. This rearrangement joins TRBV9 to TRBJ1-3, with TRBD1 as a possible D gene (5 bases). V lost 1 base, J lost 4 bases, and 9 bases lay in between. This CDR3 is built from 14 residues. Germline-derived CDR1 and CDR2 are SGDLS and YYNGEE. Here the CDR3 DNA reads TGTGCCAGCAGCGTACAGGGAGCAGGAAACACCATATATTTT. Translation gives CASSVQGAGNTIYF.

The chain employs TRBV19 and TRBJ1-5, with TRBD1 as a possible D gene (5 bases). Trimming removed 5 bases from V and 7 bases from J, with 18 bases in between. The V gene's germline CDR1 is LNHDA and CDR2 SQIVND (reference sequence). This CDR3 comprises 15 residues. Written as DNA, the CDR3 is TGTGCCAGTAGTCCCCCAGGGAGGGTTATGCAGCCCCAGCATTTT. Amino acids: CASSPPGRVMQPQHF.

This clonotype was detected only a few times. The CDR3 nucleotides are TGTGCCAGCAGCGTAACAGGAGGCTCTGCTGGGGCCAACGTCCTGACTTTC. Translating gives CASSVTGGSAGANVLTF. The chain has TRBV9 and TRBJ2-6; D is possibly TRBD1 or TRBD2 (5 bases each). Between the trimmed V and J ends, which lost 1 base and 2 bases, there was a span of 13 bases. Germline V gene lookup returns CDR1 SGDLS and CDR2 YYNGEE. The CDR3 totals 17 residues.

The genes are TRBV10-3 and TRBJ1-2; maybe TRBD1 (5 bases). The V end was cut by 10 bases, the J end by 2 bases, with 8 bases between. This CDR3 has 11 amino acids. The germline V gene encodes CDR1 ENHRY and CDR2 SYGVKD. This CDR3 is CATGGNYGYTF. The CDR3 region has the DNA TGTGCCACGGGGGGAAACTATGGCTACACCTTC.

This clonotype appeared a few times. V usage is TRBV20-1 and J usage is TRBJ1-1; D remains unclear. With 0 bases removed from V and 7 bases from J, the gap between germline ends came to 9 bases. The length of the CDR3 is 12 residues. Germline CDR1 is DFQATT and CDR2 is SNEGSKA (reference sequence). The CDR3 loop is CSARDGSDEAFF. CDR3 DNA sequence: TGCAGTGCTAGAGACGGTTCGGATGAAGCTTTCTTT.

The gene calls are TRBV25-1 and TRBJ1-4; a weak D match, TRBD1 (5 bases). The CDR3 is 15 residues long. Germline V gene data show CDR1 as MGHDK and CDR2 as SYGVNS. V was trimmed by 5 bases and J by 5 bases, leaving 15 bases between them. CDR3 residues: CASSSGGVGNEKLFF. The CDR3, as DNA: TGTGCCAGCAGTTCCGGGGGAGTTGGGAATGAAAAACTGTTTTTT.

The sample holds a few counts of this clonotype. The chain links TRBV7-9 to TRBJ2-7; D could derive from TRBD1 or TRBD2 (5 bases each). Germline V gene sequence: CDR1 SEHNR, CDR2 FQNEAQ (reference sequence). The ends were cut back, 5 bases at V and 3 bases at J, with 14 bases in the middle. This CDR3 spans 14 amino acids. The CDR3 spells CASSESPGHYEQYF. CDR3 in DNA: TGTGCCAGCAGCGAATCGCCGGGGCACTACGAGCAGTACTTC.

This clonotype showed up many times. The chain joins TRBV2 to TRBJ1-2; TRBD1 aligns across 10 bases. This CDR3 is built from 14 residues. From germline, CDR1 is SNHLY and CDR2 FYNNEI. With 8 bases clipped from V and 8 bases from J, the junction kept 11 bases outside the gene matches. The CDR3 protein is CASQRQGAAYGYTF. The DNA of the CDR3 is TGTGCCAGCCAGAGACAGGGGGCAGCTTACGGCTACACCTTC. Based on the CDR3 plus reference TRBV2 and TRBJ1-2, the full variable domain is EPEVTQTPSHQVTQMGQEVILRCVPISNHLYFYWYRQILGQKVEFLVSFYNNEISEKSEIFDDQFSVERPDGSNFTLKIRSTKLEDSAMYFCASQRQGAAYGYTFGSGTRLTVV.

This clonotype was seen a few times. The V gene is TRBV11-2, the J gene TRBJ2-7; D gene unclear. Germline CDR1 SGHAT, CDR2 FQNNGV. The CDR3 sequence is 13 residues long. The germline V and J ends were trimmed by 5 bases and 1 base, with 9 bases remaining between them. CDR3 DNA: TGTGCCAGCAGCGGTGTATTATCCTACGAGCAGTACTTC. Its translation is CASSGVLSYEQYF.

This clonotype has ten or more counts. This chain links TRBV7-8 with TRBJ2-5; no firm D call. Germline CDR1 is SGHVS and CDR2 is FQNEAQ. Trimming pared 6 bases from V and 2 bases from J, leaving 13 bases between. This CDR3 has 14 residues. CDR3 nucleotides: TGTGCCAGCAGTCGGAAGATCAGACAAGAGACCCAGTACTTC. Translation: CASSRKIRQETQYF.

The table lists this clonotype with many counts. The chain couples TRBV2 to TRBJ1-4, with D tentatively TRBD1 (5 bases). V was cut by 2 bases and J by 7 bases, with 14 bases left in between. This CDR3 has 15 residues. Germline V gene lookup returns CDR1 SNHLY and CDR2 FYNNEI. In DNA form, the CDR3 reads TGTGCCAGCAGTGAATCCCCAGGGAAGGTTGAAAAACTGTTTTTT. Amino acids: CASSESPGKVEKLFF.

The table lists this clonotype with many counts. In DNA, the CDR3 is TGTGCCAGCAGCTTAGTTACCCTGAACACTGAAGCTTTCTTT. Protein sequence: CASSLVTLNTEAFF. The V and J genes are TRBV11-2 and TRBJ1-1; no definite D call. The ends were cut back, 1 base at V and 0 bases at J, with 6 bases in the middle. CDR1 is SGHAT and CDR2 is FQNNGV in the germline V gene. The CDR3 is 14 residues long.

This chain uses TRBV15 with TRBJ2-7, with no clear D. Germline-derived CDR1 and CDR2 are LNHNV and YYDKDF (reference sequence). The CDR3 sequence is 13 residues long. V was cut by 2 bases and J by 6 bases, with 11 bases left in between. The CDR3 loop is CATSRKRRGEQYF. The CDR3 coding sequence is TGTGCCACCAGCAGAAAACGCCGAGGCGAGCAGTACTTC.

The chain couples TRBV10-3 to TRBJ2-5; possibly TRBD2 for D (7 bases). V gave up 10 bases and J gave up 7 bases, with 19 bases separating them. CDR1 and CDR2 (germline): ENHRY, SYGVKD. The CDR3 has 13 residues. DNA for the CDR3: TGTGCCACCGCCGCGGGGGCTAGCGGGACCCAGTACTTC. Residues: CATAAGASGTQYF.

This clonotype was recorded at least ten times. The CDR3 DNA follows: TGTGCCAGCAGGTTCCTCGGGTCCTCCTACGAGCAGTACTTC. Its protein is CASRFLGSSYEQYF. The rearrangement uses TRBV7-9 and TRBJ2-7; D not certain. Per germline, CDR1 SEHNR and CDR2 FQNEAQ (reference sequence). V lost 6 bases and J lost 0, with 12 bases in between. The CDR3 contains 14 residues.

In the case of this clonotype: A much bigger clone sits one base away, suggesting this may be a read error. The chain joins TRBV6-1 to TRBJ2-6; no clear D gene. The CDR3 totals 15 residues. Germline values: CDR1 MNHNS, CDR2 SASEGT. As DNA, the CDR3 is TGTGCCGGCAGTGAACTGGGTGCTGGGGCCAACGTCCTGACTTTC. This gives the protein CAGSELGAGANVLTF.

The chain has TRBV20-1 and TRBJ2-7; a weak D match, TRBD2 (6 bases). This CDR3 has 12 residues. Germline assignment: CDR1 DFQATT and CDR2 SNEGSKA (reference sequence). V was pared by 3 bases and J by 5 bases, with 11 bases between. The CDR3 sequence is CSASGRSDEQYF. For the CDR3, the DNA is TGCAGTGCTAGCGGGAGAAGCGACGAGCAGTACTTC.

This clonotype was picked up one time. The V gene is TRBV10-3, the J gene TRBJ2-2; D is unclear. This CDR3 is 14 amino acids long. V shed 11 bases and J shed 5 bases, with 18 bases lying between them. Germline lookup yields CDR1 ENHRY and CDR2 SYGVKD. CDR3 sequence: CAGSYRAVTGELFF. DNA for the CDR3: TGTGCCGGCAGTTACAGAGCAGTTACCGGGGAGCTGTTTTTT.

This chain joins TRBV19 and TRBJ2-2; the D gene is possibly TRBD2 (6 bases). This CDR3 contains 13 residues. The ends were cut back, 6 bases at V and 7 bases at J, with 12 bases in the middle. The germline CDR1 and CDR2 sequences are LNHDA and SQIVND (reference sequence). CDR3 amino acids: CASSHAGGGELFF. The CDR3, as DNA: TGTGCCAGTAGCCATGCCGGGGGCGGGGAGCTGTTTTTT. The full variable domain, completed using reference TRBV19 and TRBJ2-2, is DGGITQSPKYLFRKEGQNVTLSCEQNLNHDAMYWYRQDPGQGLRLIYYSQIVNDFQKGDIAEGYSVSREKKESFPLTVTSAQKNPTAFYLCASSHAGGGELFFGEGSRLTVL.

On this clonotype: Just one base apart from a much larger clone, this may be a read error. The chain is built from TRBV20-1 and TRBJ1-6; D unclear. There are 12 residues in the CDR3. Looked up from germline, CDR1 is DFQATT and CDR2 is SNEGSKA (reference sequence). The CDR3 DNA is TGCAGTGCTTTCTTCGTTAATCCACCCCTCCACTTT. It encodes CSAFFVNPPLHF.

V is TRBV5-8 and J is TRBJ1-5, with D tentatively TRBD1 (5 bases). CDR1 is SGHTS and CDR2 is YDEGEE in the germline V gene. The CDR3 length is 14 residues. Trimming shortened V by 0 bases and J by 4 bases, and 8 bases separated the two germline ends. As DNA, the CDR3 is TGTGCCAGCAGCTTGGCAGGGCGTAATCAGCCCCAGCATTTT. Its protein product is CASSLAGRNQPQHF.

Comments on this clonotype: A much more abundant neighbour one base away suggests this may be a read error. The V gene is TRBV10-3, the J gene TRBJ2-7; 7 nucleotides match TRBD1. CDR1 is ENHRY and CDR2 is SYGVKD in the germline V gene. The CDR3 covers 13 residues. CDR3 loop: CAISDRESYAQYF. CDR3 in DNA: TGTGCCATCAGCGACAGGGAATCCTACGCGCAGTACTTC.

The sample holds many counts of this clonotype. This chain joins TRBV25-1 and TRBJ2-7; the D call may be TRBD1 or TRBD2 (5 bases each). Trimming removed 3 bases at V and 1 base at J, with 16 bases between. Per the germline V gene, CDR1 is MGHDK and CDR2 is SYGVNS. The CDR3 spans 16 residues. The CDR3 here is CASSDYLRDGSYEQYF. Written as DNA, the CDR3 is TGTGCCAGCAGTGACTACCTGAGGGACGGATCCTACGAGCAGTACTTC.

The J gene is TRBJ2-7, the V gene TRBV30; D could derive from TRBD1 or TRBD2 (5 bases each). Germline V lookup: CDR1 GTSNPN, CDR2 SVGIG (reference sequence). Trimming removed 5 bases at V and 2 bases at J, with 10 bases between. The CDR3 length is 12 residues. In DNA, the CDR3 is TGTGCCTGGTCCGGGACGACCTACGAGCAGTACTTC. Protein sequence: CAWSGTTYEQYF.

The CDR3 region has the DNA TGTGCCACCAGTGACCGCGAAGGACAGGGAGGAACTGAAGCTTTCTTT. Its translation: CATSDREGQGGTEAFF. The genes are TRBV24-1 and TRBJ1-1; 8 bases agree with TRBD1. Germline V gives CDR1 KGHDR, CDR2 SFDVKD. The CDR3 loop spans 16 amino acids. Trimming took 4 bases from V and 5 from J; bases not matched to a gene: 11.